These T cell receptor beta chains were read from a single sample in a study of T cells in Graves' hyperthyroidism and ophthalmopathy. TCRdb re-called the multiplex PCR reads with MiXCR, one entry per CDR3 protein. The table lists under 350,000 distinct CDR3 sequences, about an eighth of them singletons. The specimen sequenced was blood. The receptors were sampled from a woman in her twenties or thirties with Graves' hyperthyroidism that later progressed to Graves' ophthalmopathy. Both conserved end residues are part of each CDR3. A clone size is listed for some rows: how often the clone was seen (once, few, many), or a class if it is expanded.

TRBV2	few	TRBJ2-3	CASRTLAGDTQYF
TRBV5-1	-	TRBJ2-2	CASSSSSANTGELFF
TRBV27	many	TRBJ2-3	CASSIGLAGDTQYF
TRBV19	many	TRBJ2-2	CASSASTGELFF
TRBV6-1	many	TRBJ1-1	CASSYTGGTEAFF
TRBV7-7	many	TRBJ2-5	CASSTDITSLETQYF
TRBV11-1	-	TRBJ2-1	CASSSSGERNEQFF
TRBV30	many	TRBJ1-6	CAAGRRNSPLHF
TRBV5-1	-	TRBJ2-6	CASRTGSGANVLTF
TRBV24-1	-	TRBJ1-5	CATSDTTRNQPQHF
TRBV9	-	TRBJ2-4	CASSPFPGLAGVPKNIQYF
TRBV4-1	few	TRBJ1-4	CASSQDWAEKLFF
TRBV18	many	TRBJ2-7	CASSSDRGRYEQYF
TRBV30	many	TRBJ2-1	CAGGGWSSYNEQFF
TRBV7-2	many	TRBJ1-1	CASTLVPGGGTEAFF
TRBV7-2	many	TRBJ2-1	CASSLYPLGVAGGHLNEQFF
TRBV6-9	-	TRBJ2-7	CASSYQREGPGEQYF
TRBV19	-	TRBJ1-2	CASNGPGPRTNYGYTF
TRBV30	many	TRBJ2-1	CAWSVGPLNEQFF
TRBV27	many	TRBJ2-7	CASSLSGRGLASYEQYF
TRBV9	few	TRBJ2-7	CASSPAPSGHTYEQYF
TRBV19	many	TRBJ2-1	CASSSNSGRVTEQFF
TRBV25-1	-	TRBJ2-1	CASRSLAGGEQFF
TRBV12-3/TRBV12-4	-	TRBJ2-7	CASRTGTEGPYEQYF
TRBV2	many	TRBJ2-5	CASTREGSQETQYF
TRBV7-2	many	TRBJ1-1	CASSLQGGQGGAFF
TRBV13	many	TRBJ1-1	CASSLGRGNTEAFF
TRBV15	few	TRBJ2-5	CATSRDLSGPQETQYF
TRBV27	many	TRBJ1-6	CASSPTALYNSPLHF
TRBV28	many	TRBJ1-2	CASRPMRWQNGYTF
TRBV14	few	TRBJ2-1	CASSHLGIDYNEQFF
TRBV28	many	TRBJ2-2	CASSLLGAGTGELFF
TRBV9	many	TRBJ2-7	CASSVGLAGEYEQYF
TRBV20-1	many	TRBJ2-1	CSARGLAPSYNEQFF
TRBV20-1	many	TRBJ2-1	CSAPDLTGSYNEQFF
TRBV6-2/TRBV6-3	many	TRBJ2-7	CASSQEGHREQYF
TRBV14	many	TRBJ2-5	CASSQGMAGTQYF
TRBV3-1	-	TRBJ1-1	CASSQGTKGIEASF
TRBV7-8	many	TRBJ2-1	CASSSHPDGHYNEQFF
TRBV20-1	many	TRBJ2-1	CSAPRNDRATYNEQFF
TRBV7-8	many	TRBJ1-5	CASSDSNQPQHF
TRBV12-3/TRBV12-4	many	TRBJ1-5	CASTKGDRDLIWPQHF
TRBV7-2	many	TRBJ2-7	CASSFGGLSYEQYF
TRBV24-1	-	TRBJ2-1	CATRRRGKDEQFF
TRBV28	many	TRBJ2-5	CASSQGLFGGSLQTTQYF
TRBV5-4	-	TRBJ2-1	CASSRVGTGENEQFF
TRBV30	many	TRBJ1-1	CASGTGRNTEAFF
TRBV30	many	TRBJ2-7	CAWSGGLAGVSEQYF
TRBV6-6	many	TRBJ2-5	CASSYRSGDNVYF
TRBV28	-	TRBJ1-1	CASSVYGQGDTEAFF
TRBV7-2	many	TRBJ2-7	CASSLVSLAYEQYF
TRBV7-3	many	TRBJ1-1	CASSFNTGTEAFF
TRBV7-8	-	TRBJ2-7	CASSRTSDPSYEQYF